These T cell receptor beta chains were read from a single sample in a study of preoperative IRX-2 immunotherapy in early breast cancer. Assay used: immunoSEQ multiplex PCR; TCRdb lists only in-frame clones, some missing. The sample has around 29,000 clones, around 87% seen once. The sample was gathered from a patient treated with IRX-2 immunotherapy. These receptors originate from a human donor with breast cancer. The CDR3 runs from the conserved cysteine through the conserved F or W. A D gene is named only where the DNA matches it firmly. Rows give clone size only sometimes, using once, few, many, or a class for an expanded clone.

d_gene: -
j_gene: TRBJ1-4
abundance: -
v_gene: TRBV5-1
CDR3aa: CASSLGGISNEKLFF
CDR3nt: TGCGCCAGCAGCTTGGGTGGGATCTCTAATGAAAAACTGTTTTTT

d_gene: TRBD1
j_gene: TRBJ1-2
abundance: -
v_gene: TRBV5-4
CDR3aa: CASSSPGQGNYGYTF
CDR3nt: TGTGCCAGCAGCTCGCCGGGACAGGGGAACTATGGCTACACCTTC

d_gene: TRBD2
j_gene: TRBJ2-7
abundance: -
v_gene: TRBV5-1
CDR3aa: CASTLSGEGLREQYF
CDR3nt: TGCGCCAGCACTCTATCCGGGGAGGGTTTAAGAGAGCAGTACTTC

d_gene: TRBD2
j_gene: TRBJ2-3
abundance: -
v_gene: TRBV6-1
CDR3aa: CASSGTSGTGTDTQYF
CDR3nt: TGTGCCAGCAGTGGGACTAGCGGGACTGGCACAGATACGCAGTATTTT

d_gene: -
j_gene: TRBJ1-2
abundance: once
v_gene: TRBV11-1
CDR3aa: CASSSPRVTRGEYGYTF
CDR3nt: TGTGCCAGCAGCAGTCCGAGGGTCACAAGAGGGGAATATGGCTACACCTTC

d_gene: TRBD1
j_gene: TRBJ2-5
abundance: -
v_gene: TRBV5-1
CDR3aa: CASSPGTGPRQETQYF
CDR3nt: TGCGCCAGCAGCCCCGGGACAGGGCCCCGCCAAGAGACCCAGTACTTC

d_gene: -
j_gene: TRBJ1-4
abundance: -
v_gene: TRBV30
CDR3aa: CAWSVGGSGSEKLFF
CDR3nt: TGTGCCTGGAGTGTAGGTGGCAGCGGATCAGAAAAACTGTTTTTT

d_gene: TRBD1
j_gene: TRBJ1-4
abundance: once
v_gene: TRBV6-5
CDR3aa: CASSSDRGSTNEKLFF
CDR3nt: TGTGCCAGCAGTTCTGACAGGGGTTCGACTAATGAAAAACTGTTTTTT

d_gene: -
j_gene: TRBJ1-4
abundance: -
v_gene: TRBV28
CDR3aa: CASSLAGYQNEKLFF
CDR3nt: TGTGCCAGCAGTTTAGCGGGATACCAAAATGAAAAACTGTTTTTT

d_gene: TRBD2
j_gene: TRBJ2-5
abundance: once
v_gene: TRBV13
CDR3aa: CASSTQLAGGIGQETQYF
CDR3nt: TGTGCCAGCAGCACCCAACTAGCGGGAGGAATAGGCCAAGAGACCCAGTACTTC

d_gene: -
j_gene: TRBJ2-1
abundance: -
v_gene: TRBV5-1
CDR3aa: CASTEGPGEQFF
CDR3nt: TGCGCCAGCACGGAGGGCCCGGGAGAGCAGTTCTTC

d_gene: -
j_gene: TRBJ1-1
abundance: -
v_gene: TRBV5-1
CDR3aa: CASSSSGTGSRAFF
CDR3nt: TGCGCCAGCAGCTCTTCGGGTACAGGGTCTCGCGCTTTCTTT

d_gene: TRBD2
j_gene: TRBJ2-2
abundance: -
v_gene: TRBV5-1
CDR3aa: CASSVLSGGTNTGELFF
CDR3nt: TGCGCCAGCAGCGTACTTAGCGGGGGGACAAACACCGGGGAGCTGTTTTTT

d_gene: TRBD1
j_gene: TRBJ1-1
abundance: once
v_gene: TRBV5-4
CDR3aa: CASSFNQGAKTDTEAFF
CDR3nt: TGTGCCAGCAGCTTCAACCAGGGGGCAAAGACGGACACTGAAGCTTTCTTT

d_gene: -
j_gene: TRBJ2-3
abundance: -
v_gene: TRBV7-2
CDR3aa: CASSLAGSDTQYF
CDR3nt: TGTGCCAGCAGCTTAGCAGGCTCCGATACGCAGTATTTT

d_gene: -
j_gene: TRBJ2-7
abundance: once
v_gene: TRBV10-3
CDR3aa: CAISEYDYEQYF
CDR3nt: TGTGCCATCAGTGAGTATGACTACGAGCAGTACTTC

d_gene: -
j_gene: TRBJ1-3
abundance: -
v_gene: TRBV30
CDR3aa: CAWRVGSGNTIYF
CDR3nt: TGTGCCTGGAGGGTAGGCTCTGGAAACACCATATATTTT

d_gene: -
j_gene: TRBJ2-1
abundance: -
v_gene: TRBV1
CDR3aa: CTSSQAAGGYESYNEQFF
CDR3nt: TGCACCAGCAGCCAAGCAGCGGGGGGATATGAGTCCTACAATGAGCAGTTCTTC

d_gene: -
j_gene: TRBJ2-3
abundance: -
v_gene: TRBV12-5
CDR3aa: CASDGSFGLDTQYF
CDR3nt: TGTGCTAGTGACGGTTCTTTCGGGCTGGATACGCAGTATTTT

d_gene: TRBD2
j_gene: TRBJ2-7
abundance: few
v_gene: TRBV4-1
CDR3aa: CASSQALGTSGRAYEQYF
CDR3nt: TGCGCCAGCAGCCAAGCCCTTGGGACTAGCGGGAGGGCCTACGAGCAGTACTTC

d_gene: -
j_gene: TRBJ2-3
abundance: -
v_gene: TRBV4-2
CDR3aa: CASSQGEGRHTDTQYF
CDR3nt: TGTGCCAGCAGCCAAGGAGAGGGTAGGCACACAGATACGCAGTATTTT

d_gene: -
j_gene: TRBJ2-5
abundance: -
v_gene: TRBV5-1
CDR3aa: CASSPEGVETQYF
CDR3nt: TGCGCCAGCAGCCCGGAAGGCGTAGAGACCCAGTACTTC

d_gene: -
j_gene: TRBJ1-1
abundance: -
v_gene: TRBV7-9
CDR3aa: CASSFGIAGYTEAFF
CDR3nt: TGTGCCAGCAGCTTCGGCATTGCGGGGTACACTGAAGCTTTCTTT

d_gene: -
j_gene: TRBJ1-5
abundance: -
v_gene: TRBV19
CDR3aa: CASSIPGSNQPQHF
CDR3nt: TGTGCCAGTAGTATACCAGGGAGCAATCAGCCCCAGCATTTT

d_gene: TRBD1
j_gene: TRBJ2-2
abundance: -
v_gene: TRBV5-1
CDR3aa: CASSVQGANTGELFF
CDR3nt: TGCGCCAGCAGCGTACAGGGGGCCAACACCGGGGAGCTGTTTTTT

d_gene: TRBD1
j_gene: TRBJ1-2
abundance: -
v_gene: TRBV19
CDR3aa: CASSIRGTDYGYTF
CDR3nt: TGTGCCAGTAGTATAAGGGGGACAGATTATGGCTACACCTTC

d_gene: -
j_gene: TRBJ2-5
abundance: -
v_gene: TRBV29-1
CDR3aa: CSVDSQGLAETQYF
CDR3nt: TGCAGCGTTGACAGTCAGGGGTTGGCGGAGACCCAGTACTTC

d_gene: TRBD2
j_gene: TRBJ2-7
abundance: -
v_gene: TRBV28
CDR3aa: CASASSGQHTYEQYF
CDR3nt: TGTGCCAGCGCCTCTAGCGGGCAACACACCTACGAGCAGTACTTC

d_gene: -
j_gene: TRBJ2-7
abundance: -
v_gene: TRBV19
CDR3aa: CASSNRVDEQYF
CDR3nt: TGTGCCAGTAGTAACAGGGTCGACGAGCAGTACTTC

d_gene: TRBD2
j_gene: TRBJ2-1
abundance: -
v_gene: TRBV28
CDR3aa: CASSSSGREQFF
CDR3nt: TGTGCCAGCAGTTCGAGCGGGAGAGAGCAGTTCTTC

d_gene: TRBD2
j_gene: TRBJ2-1
abundance: -
v_gene: TRBV5-4
CDR3aa: CASSPDPSGSKNEQFF
CDR3nt: TGTGCCAGCAGCCCGGACCCTAGCGGGAGTAAGAATGAGCAGTTCTTC

d_gene: TRBD1
j_gene: TRBJ2-6
abundance: -
v_gene: TRBV11-1
CDR3aa: CASSSGQGRGANVLTF
CDR3nt: TGTGCCAGCAGCTCAGGACAGGGTCGTGGGGCCAACGTCCTGACTTTC

d_gene: -
j_gene: TRBJ2-5
abundance: -
v_gene: TRBV5-1
CDR3aa: CASSLGWQETQYF
CDR3nt: TGCGCCAGCAGCTTGGGGTGGCAAGAGACCCAGTACTTC

d_gene: -
j_gene: TRBJ2-5
abundance: -
v_gene: TRBV7-9
CDR3aa: CASSLKGGETQYF
CDR3nt: TGTGCCAGCAGCTTAAAGGGGGGAGAGACCCAGTACTTC

d_gene: TRBD2
j_gene: TRBJ2-3
abundance: -
v_gene: TRBV5-1
CDR3aa: CASSLAGPPGTDTQYF
CDR3nt: TGCGCCAGCAGCCTAGCGGGACCTCCAGGCACAGATACGCAGTATTTT

d_gene: TRBD1
j_gene: TRBJ1-6
abundance: -
v_gene: TRBV4-3
CDR3aa: CASSQVLPGTGIPHSPLHF
CDR3nt: TGCGCCAGCAGCCAAGTACTTCCCGGGACAGGGATCCCTCATTCACCCCTCCACTTT

d_gene: -
j_gene: TRBJ1-2
abundance: -
v_gene: TRBV5-8
CDR3aa: CASSLGTQAGSYGYTF
CDR3nt: TGTGCCAGCAGCTTGGGGACCCAGGCGGGCAGTTATGGCTACACCTTC

d_gene: TRBD2
j_gene: TRBJ2-1
abundance: -
v_gene: TRBV19
CDR3aa: CASSIGSGGYNEQFF
CDR3nt: TGTGCCAGTAGTATTGGTAGCGGGGGCTACAATGAGCAGTTCTTC

d_gene: TRBD1
j_gene: TRBJ1-3
abundance: -
v_gene: TRBV2
CDR3aa: CASSAQLTGNGNTIYF
CDR3nt: TGTGCCAGCAGCGCACAGCTGACAGGGAATGGAAACACCATATATTTT

d_gene: -
j_gene: TRBJ1-2
abundance: few
v_gene: TRBV11-2
CDR3aa: CASSLDPEGRIYGYTF
CDR3nt: TGTGCCAGCAGCTTAGATCCGGAGGGGCGCATCTATGGCTACACCTTC

d_gene: -
j_gene: TRBJ1-2
abundance: -
v_gene: TRBV7-9
CDR3aa: CASSLPTENYGYTF
CDR3nt: TGTGCCAGCAGCCTACCGACAGAAAACTATGGCTACACCTTC

d_gene: -
j_gene: TRBJ1-3
abundance: -
v_gene: TRBV9
CDR3aa: CASSVEGVGNTIYF
CDR3nt: TGTGCCAGCAGCGTAGAAGGGGTGGGAAACACCATATATTTT

d_gene: TRBD1
j_gene: TRBJ2-1
abundance: -
v_gene: TRBV4-1
CDR3aa: CASSQEQGRDRGDRDNEQFF
CDR3nt: TGCGCCAGCAGCCAAGAACAGGGGAGAGACAGGGGAGATAGGGACAATGAGCAGTTCTTC

d_gene: -
j_gene: TRBJ1-4
abundance: -
v_gene: TRBV27
CDR3aa: CASSNQAATNEKLFF
CDR3nt: TGTGCCAGCAGTAATCAGGCGGCAACTAATGAAAAACTGTTTTTT

d_gene: -
j_gene: TRBJ2-2
abundance: -
v_gene: TRBV11-2
CDR3aa: CASSLAFSLGTGELFF
CDR3nt: TGTGCCAGCAGCTTAGCATTCAGTCTGGGCACCGGGGAGCTGTTTTTT

d_gene: -
j_gene: TRBJ2-1
abundance: -
v_gene: TRBV13
CDR3aa: CASSLDPPQNYNEQFF
CDR3nt: TGTGCCAGCAGCTTAGATCCCCCACAGAATTACAATGAGCAGTTCTTC